This T cell receptor beta chain was recorded in a study of response to subunit inactivated influenza vaccine. A single record per CDR3 protein comes from TCRdb applying MiXCR to the RT-PCR reads. Here the sample spans around 600,000 distinct CDR3 sequences, approximately 10% being singletons. Trimming took 6 bases from V and 2 from J, leaving 14 bases between them. The CDR3 extends over 15 amino acids. Per germline, CDR1 MDHEN and CDR2 SYDVKM. The same sample was also studied in work on T cells expressing NK-cell markers. That work contributes: It was by 5'RACE template switching with UMIs that TCR beta cDNA was made. From sorted CD3+CD56+NKG2C+, CD3+CD56+NKG2C- and CD3+CD56-NKG2C+ T cells came the TCR beta repertoires. Of the CD8+ T cells in five or six donors, about 1.0-7.0% belonged to dominant NKG2C+ clonotypes. The study found these clonotypes also leading the CD3+CD56-NKG2C+ fraction in four donors.

The input for sequencing was PBMCs from blood, taken on the day of vaccination. The clonotype comes from a man aged 45 to 65 who received an inactivated influenza vaccine. This chain joins TRBV28 and TRBJ2-1; D gene ambiguous. CDR3 in DNA: TGTGCCAGCAGGAACTACGCCAGTACCTACAATGAGCAGTTCTTC. Translated, it gives CASRNYASTYNEQFF.